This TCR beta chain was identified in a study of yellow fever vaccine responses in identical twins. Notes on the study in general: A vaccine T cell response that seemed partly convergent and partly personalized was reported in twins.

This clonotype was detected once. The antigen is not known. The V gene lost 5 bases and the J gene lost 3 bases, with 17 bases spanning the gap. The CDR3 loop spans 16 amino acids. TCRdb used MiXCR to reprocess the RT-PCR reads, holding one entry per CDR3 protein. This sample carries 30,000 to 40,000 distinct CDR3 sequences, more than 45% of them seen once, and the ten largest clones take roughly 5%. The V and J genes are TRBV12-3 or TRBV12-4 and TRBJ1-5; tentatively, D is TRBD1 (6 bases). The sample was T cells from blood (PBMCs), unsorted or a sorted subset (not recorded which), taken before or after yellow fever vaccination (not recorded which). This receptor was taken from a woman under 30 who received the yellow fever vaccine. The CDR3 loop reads CASSKGGTQNNQPQHF. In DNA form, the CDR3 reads TGTGCCAGCAGTAAAGGGGGAACCCAAAACAATCAGCCCCAGCATTTT.